This TCR beta chain is from a study of T cell repertoires in cytomegalovirus infection. V was cut by 4 bases and J by 6 bases, with 15 bases left in between. Germline-derived CDR1 and CDR2 are MNHEY and SVGAGI. This CDR3 region has 14 residues. TCRdb processed the reads anew with MiXCR; each CDR3 protein has one entry. The table lists under 350,000 distinct CDR3 sequences, about 9.1% of them singletons. The sample holds many counts of this clonotype. Material for sequencing was PBMCs. This chain links TRBV6-5 with TRBJ1-1; possible D gene TRBD1, 5 bases. The source is a human donor in good health (CMV status not recorded). Some clones in this sample may be carry-over from other donors' samples. The CDR3 region is CASSSPGEMPEAFF. The CDR3 coding sequence is TGTGCCAGCAGTTCCCCGGGGGAAATGCCTGAAGCTTTCTTT.